What follows are 32 T cell receptor beta chains derived from one specimen sequenced in a study of human T cells and chemical hapten exposure. The time point: patch test 3, about 24 weeks after DPC sensitization. This sample's treatment: therapeutic diphenylcyclopropenone sensitization with weekly scalp DPC. Via MiXCR, TCRdb re-called the RACE reads, giving one row per CDR3 protein. The sample yields over 55,000 distinct CDR3 sequences, around 10% seen once. The specimen was whole blood, collected in connection with sensitization to the hapten diphenylcyclopropenone (DPC). Receptors originate from a woman in her fifties or sixties with alopecia areata. Some clones in this sample may be carry-over from other donors' samples.

The chain joins TRBV15 to TRBJ2-7; TRBD2 might be the D (5 bases). The germline gives CDR1 LNHNV, CDR2 YYDKDF (reference sequence). Trimming pared 1 base from V and 5 bases from J, leaving 12 bases between. This CDR3 contains 14 residues. The CDR3: CATSRGGLANEQYF. The CDR3 DNA is TGTGCCACCAGCAGAGGAGGTCTAGCCAACGAGCAGTACTTC.

A few counts support this clonotype. V and J are TRBV12-3 or TRBV12-4 and TRBJ1-1, with D maybe TRBD1 (5 bases). The V gene lost 4 bases and the J gene lost 2 bases, with 14 bases spanning the gap. The CDR3 has 15 amino acids. CDR3 DNA: TGTGCCAGCAGTTCCTGGGACCAAGGAAACACTGAAGCTTTCTTT. This gives the protein CASSSWDQGNTEAFF.

The chain couples TRBV5-1 to TRBJ1-4; no clear D gene. Trimming stripped 4 bases from V and 7 bases from J, with 14 bases between. CDR1 and CDR2 (germline): SGHRS, YFSETQ. The CDR3 spans 14 residues. The CDR3 sequence: CASSEVARGEKLFF. Written as DNA, the CDR3 is TGCGCCAGCAGCGAGGTCGCTAGAGGTGAAAAACTGTTTTTT. Using reference TRBV5-1 and TRBJ1-4 for the parts outside the CDR3, the full variable domain is KAGVTQTPRYLIKTRGQQVTLSCSPISGHRSVSWYQQTPGQGLQFLFEYFSETQRNKGNFPGRFSGRQFSNSRSEMNVSTLELGDSALYLCASSEVARGEKLFFGSGTQLSVL.

This clonotype was observed at least ten times. The rearrangement uses TRBV6-5 and TRBJ2-1; D is unresolved. V lost 11 bases and J lost 2, with 7 bases in between. Per the germline V gene, CDR1 is MNHEY and CDR2 is SVGAGI. This CDR3 has 11 residues. CDR3 in DNA: TGTGCCTCCGAAGCCTACAATGAGCAGTTCTTC. This gives the protein CASEAYNEQFF.

This clonotype was seen ten or more times. This chain joins TRBV6-1 and TRBJ1-5; D is unresolved. Germline V gene data show CDR1 as MNHNS and CDR2 as SASEGT. The V end was cut by 1 base, the J end by 4 bases, with 11 bases between. This CDR3 is built from 15 residues. The CDR3 sequence: CASSEERTGNQPQHF. The CDR3 DNA reads TGTGCCAGCAGTGAAGAACGGACCGGTAATCAGCCCCAGCATTTT.

The V gene is TRBV4-2, the J gene TRBJ2-7; D possibly corresponds to TRBD1 (6 bases). Trimming took 3 bases from V and 2 from J, leaving 17 bases between them. CDR3 size: 16 residues. Germline V gene data show CDR1 as LGHNA and CDR2 as YNFKEQ. The CDR3 sequence is CASSQETDRTTYEQYF. The CDR3 DNA follows: TGTGCCAGCAGCCAGGAAACCGACAGGACAACCTACGAGCAGTACTTC.

The chain employs TRBV3-1 and TRBJ1-5; D possibly corresponds to TRBD1 (6 bases). CDR3 length: 15 amino acids. Deletions cut 3 bases from V and 1 base from J, with 10 bases between. CDR1 is LGHDT, CDR2 YNNKEL, per germline (reference sequence). The CDR3 DNA follows: TGTGCCAGCAGCCAGACAGGTCGGAGCAATCAGCCCCAGCATTTT. This encodes CASSQTGRSNQPQHF.

CDR3 region: CASSLSLLARSYEQYF. The CDR3, as DNA: TGCGCCAGCTCCCTATCTCTCCTAGCGAGATCCTACGAGCAGTACTTC. The gene calls are TRBV5-1 and TRBJ2-7; D is possibly TRBD2 (6 bases). Germline-derived CDR1 and CDR2 are SGHRS and YFSETQ. This CDR3 comprises 16 residues. Trimming shortened V by 7 bases and J by 1 base, and 21 bases separated the two germline ends.

This clonotype has more than one count but fewer than ten. The chain links TRBV11-1 to TRBJ2-1; 9 nucleotides match TRBD2. The CDR3 runs to 14 residues. Germline CDR1 SGHAT, CDR2 FQDESV (reference sequence). V trimming: 6 bases; J trimming: 4 bases; junction bases outside the gene matches: 4. The CDR3 spells CASRLAGPYNEQFF. Written as DNA, the CDR3 is TGTGCCAGCAGGCTAGCGGGGCCTTACAATGAGCAGTTCTTC.

This clonotype came up many times. The V and J genes are TRBV7-2 and TRBJ1-5; D remains unclear. Trimming pared 1 base from V and 5 bases from J, leaving 6 bases between. Germline V lookup: CDR1 SGHTA, CDR2 FQGNSA. The CDR3 is 13 residues long. CDR3 region: CASSLVRDQPQHF. Here the CDR3 DNA reads TGTGCCAGCAGCTTAGTTAGGGATCAGCCCCAGCATTTT.

This chain joins TRBV29-1 and TRBJ1-1, with D possibly being TRBD1 (5 bases). The V gene's germline CDR1 is SQVTM and CDR2 ANQGSEA. This CDR3 is built from 14 residues. The V end was cut by 4 bases, the J end by 2 bases, with 14 bases between. The CDR3 protein is CSVGVGLTNTEAFF. In nucleotides, the CDR3 is TGCAGCGTTGGGGTGGGGCTCACAAACACTGAAGCTTTCTTT. Full variable domain (missing parts from reference TRBV29-1 and TRBJ1-1): SAVISQKPSRDICQRGTSLTIQCQVDSQVTMMFWYRQQPGQSLTLIATANQGSEATYESGFVIDKFPISRPNLTFSTLTVSNMSPEDSSIYLCSVGVGLTNTEAFFGQGTRLTVV.

This clonotype was seen a few times. The rearrangement joins TRBV28 to TRBJ2-2; no clear D gene. The germline V gene encodes CDR1 MDHEN and CDR2 SYDVKM. V lost 5 bases to trimming and J lost 7 bases, with 8 bases between them. The CDR3 has 12 residues. CDR3: CASSPLYGELFF. DNA of the CDR3: TGTGCCAGCAGTCCCCTATACGGGGAGCTGTTTTTT.

This clonotype was counted many times. The chain joins TRBV5-1 to TRBJ2-1; D may correspond to TRBD1 or TRBD2 (7 bases each). CDR1 is SGHRS, CDR2 YFSETQ, per germline. Trimming removed 4 bases from V and 13 bases from J, with 15 bases in between. This CDR3 is 12 amino acids long. This CDR3 reads CASSRTGEGQFF. CDR3 nucleotides: TGCGCCAGCAGCAGAACAGGGGAGGGTCAGTTCTTC.

This clonotype was seen only a few times. The chain links TRBV3-1 to TRBJ1-4; tentative D call: TRBD1 (5 bases). This CDR3 has 15 residues. V gave up 2 bases and J gave up 8 bases, with 15 bases separating them. Germline values: CDR1 LGHDT, CDR2 YNNKEL (reference sequence). The CDR3 bases are TGTGCCAGCAGCCAAAAAAATCAGGGTCGGGAAAAACTGTTTTTT. Protein: CASSQKNQGREKLFF.

The chain couples TRBV5-1 to TRBJ2-7; a weak D match, TRBD2 (6 bases). Germline V gene data show CDR1 as SGHRS and CDR2 as YFSETQ. Trimming removed 4 bases at V and 6 bases at J, with 17 bases between. The CDR3 consists of 14 residues. The CDR3 nucleotides read TGCGCCAGCAGCCCTGGGACTGCCACCCGCGAGCAGTACTTC. Protein: CASSPGTATREQYF.

The V and J genes are TRBV29-1 and TRBJ2-7; 7 nucleotides align to TRBD1. This CDR3 region has 12 residues. Germline-derived CDR1 and CDR2 are SQVTM and ANQGSEA. V lost 5 bases to trimming and J lost 3 bases; unmatched junction nucleotides: 4. CDR3 DNA: TGCAGCGTTAGACAGGGTTTCTACGAGCAGTACTTC. As protein: CSVRQGFYEQYF.

Many counts were recorded for this clonotype. The chain combines TRBV11-2 with TRBJ1-1; 7 positions match TRBD1. There are 15 residues in the CDR3. Losses at the gene ends were 2 bases for V and 4 bases for J; bases not matched to a gene: 7. CDR1 and CDR2 (germline): SGHAT, FQNNGV. The CDR3 sequence is CASSLSRQGTTEAFF. The CDR3 DNA follows: TGTGCCAGCAGCTTATCACGACAGGGCACCACTGAAGCTTTCTTT. Complete variable domain (other parts from reference TRBV11-2 and TRBJ1-1): EAGVAQSPRYKIIEKRQSVAFWCNPISGHATLYWYQQILGQGPKLLIQFQNNGVVDDSQLPKDRFSAERLKGVDSTLKIQPAKLEDSAVYLCASSLSRQGTTEAFFGQGTRLTVV.

The chain is built from TRBV28 and TRBJ1-2; a possible D gene is TRBD1 (5 bases). V was clipped by 10 bases and J by 8 bases, with 17 bases between them. This CDR3 is 12 amino acids long. Germline V gene lookup returns CDR1 MDHEN and CDR2 SYDVKM. For the CDR3, the DNA is TGTGCCATCCAGGGTTACCGAGAGGGCTACACCTTC. Its protein is CAIQGYREGYTF.

The V and J genes are TRBV6-1 and TRBJ1-1; 7 nucleotides agree with TRBD1. Per the germline V gene, CDR1 is MNHNS and CDR2 is SASEGT. CDR3 length: 15 amino acids. Trimming cost V 4 bases and J 0 bases; bases outside gene matches: 5. CDR3 DNA: TGTGCCAGCAGTGCCCACGGACAGGTGAACACTGAAGCTTTCTTT. The encoded protein is CASSAHGQVNTEAFF.

This clonotype has at least ten counts. The chain employs TRBV20-1 and TRBJ2-5; 7 bases line up with TRBD1. J lost 7 bases, V lost 2 bases, and 13 bases had no gene match. Germline V gene data show CDR1 as DFQATT and CDR2 as SNEGSKA (reference sequence). There are 15 residues in the CDR3. The CDR3 loop reads CSARSQGQMVGTQYF. CDR3 nucleotide sequence: TGCAGTGCTAGAAGCCAGGGACAGATGGTGGGGACCCAGTACTTC.

In its sample, this clonotype was seen many times. The genes are TRBV29-1 and TRBJ1-2; D is undetermined. In germline, CDR1 is SQVTM, CDR2 ANQGSEA. The V end lost 0 bases, the J end lost 2 bases, and 7 bases lay between the germline ends. CDR3 length: 13 amino acids. The CDR3 protein is CSVEEGVNYGYTF. The DNA for the CDR3 is TGCAGCGTTGAAGAGGGAGTGAACTATGGCTACACCTTC.

This clonotype has more than one count but fewer than ten. The V gene is TRBV28, the J gene TRBJ1-2, with TRBD1 matching over 7 bases. From germline, CDR1 is MDHEN and CDR2 SYDVKM. The CDR3 spans 15 residues. The ends lost 5 bases at V and 4 bases at J; junction bases unmatched: 10. The CDR3 region has the DNA TGTGCCAGCAGTAGGATTACAGGGGTTGGCTATGGCTACACCTTC. As protein: CASSRITGVGYGYTF.

This sequence joins TRBV30 and TRBJ1-2, with a possible D match to TRBD1 (5 bases). V was pared by 5 bases and J by 4 bases, with 23 bases between. Germline values: CDR1 GTSNPN, CDR2 SVGIG (reference sequence). The CDR3 length is 16 residues. CDR3 loop: CAWARKGTAGGYGYTF. CDR3 DNA: TGTGCCTGGGCGAGAAAAGGGACGGCGGGAGGCTATGGCTACACCTTC.

J is TRBJ2-1 and V is TRBV4-2; D perhaps matches TRBD2 (5 bases). CDR1 LGHNA and CDR2 YNFKEQ come from the germline V gene. The CDR3 contains 13 residues. V lost 1 base to trimming and J lost 9 bases, with 10 bases between them. CDR3 loop: CASSQVSGGEQFF. The CDR3, as DNA: TGTGCCAGCAGCCAAGTTTCCGGAGGTGAGCAGTTCTTC.

The rearrangement joins TRBV20-1 to TRBJ2-3; the D gene is possibly TRBD2 (6 bases). V dropped 1 base and J dropped 4 bases, with 15 bases sitting between them. Germline CDR1 DFQATT, CDR2 SNEGSKA (reference sequence). The CDR3 runs to 15 residues. The CDR3 DNA reads as TGCAGTGCTAGAGGGGGACTGGAGAGGGCAGATACGCAGTATTTT. It specifies CSARGGLERADTQYF.

The table lists this clonotype with a few counts. V and J are TRBV7-8 and TRBJ2-4; D is ambiguous. Trimming removed 1 base at V and 13 bases at J, with 11 bases between. The CDR3 consists of 12 residues. The germline CDR1 and CDR2 sequences are SGHVS and FQNEAQ. This CDR3 is CASSLVEDHQYF. CDR3 bases: TGTGCCAGCAGCTTAGTGGAAGACCACCAGTACTTC.

The V gene is TRBV18, the J gene TRBJ2-7; 7 positions agree with TRBD2. The germline gives CDR1 KGHSH, CDR2 LQKENI. This CDR3 spans 13 amino acids. The V gene end was trimmed by 6 bases and the J gene end by 3 bases; junction bases not matched to a gene: 5. In DNA form, the CDR3 reads TGTGCCAGCTCGCTCACTAGCGACTACGAGCAGTACTTC. Translating it yields CASSLTSDYEQYF. Using reference TRBV18 and TRBJ2-7 for the parts outside the CDR3, the full variable domain is NAGVMQNPRHLVRRRGQEARLRCSPMKGHSHVYWYRQLPEEGLKFMVYLQKENIIDESGMPKERFSAEFPKEGPSILRIQQVVRGDSAAYFCASSLTSDYEQYFGPGTRLTVT.

This clonotype occurred a few times. The rearrangement links TRBV7-9 to TRBJ1-6; 8 bases map to TRBD1. The V segment lost 4 bases and the J segment 8 bases; nucleotides outside the gene matches: 13. Germline CDR1 reads SEHNR; CDR2 reads FQNEAQ (reference sequence). The CDR3 is made up of 17 amino acids. The CDR3 bases are TGTGCCAGCAGCTCCCCCCCAGGGGGCGGGGTGGATTCACCCCTCCACTTT. Encoded protein: CASSSPPGGGVDSPLHF. The whole variable domain, remainder taken from reference TRBV7-9 and TRBJ1-6, is DTGVSQNPRHKITKRGQNVTFRCDPISEHNRLYWYRQTLGQGPEFLTYFQNEAQLEKSRLLSDRFSAERPKGSFSTLEIQRTEQGDSAMYLCASSSPPGGGVDSPLHFGNGTRLTVT.

This clonotype showed up many times. The chain employs TRBV18 and TRBJ1-2; unclear D gene. The CDR3 has 15 residues. Deletions cut 6 bases from V and 3 bases from J, with 17 bases between. Germline assignment: CDR1 KGHSH and CDR2 LQKENI. The CDR3 region has the DNA TGTGCCAGCTCCTCCGGCCTACGGGGAGACTATGGCTACACCTTC. Its protein is CASSSGLRGDYGYTF.

This clonotype has a count of ten or more. This chain links TRBV7-2 with TRBJ1-4; tentative D call: TRBD1 (5 bases). CDR1 SGHTA and CDR2 FQGNSA come from the germline V gene. V was cut by 5 bases and J by 2 bases, with 18 bases left in between. There are 17 residues in the CDR3. In nucleotides, the CDR3 is TGTGCCAGCAGCCCTGAGACGATCGGGACTACTAATGAAAAACTGTTTTTT. It specifies CASSPETIGTTNEKLFF.

The genes are TRBV7-2 and TRBJ1-1, with 8 bases matching TRBD1. Trimming cost V 6 bases and J 1 base; bases outside gene matches: 16. CDR1 is SGHTA and CDR2 is FQGNSA in the germline V gene. The CDR3 consists of 18 residues. The CDR3 region has the DNA TGTGCCAGCAGAACTCTGGACAGGGCTAAGGTAACGAACACTGAAGCTTTCTTT. Protein sequence: CASRTLDRAKVTNTEAFF.

This clonotype was found many times. The rearrangement links TRBV5-1 to TRBJ2-5, with TRBD2 matching 7 bases. V shed 4 bases and J 4 bases; nucleotides not matched to a gene: 13. CDR3 length: 16 residues. Germline V gene data show CDR1 as SGHRS and CDR2 as YFSETQ. CDR3 residues: CASSLGYGGSAETQYF. The CDR3 coding sequence is TGCGCCAGCAGCCTGGGGTACGGGGGGAGCGCAGAGACCCAGTACTTC.